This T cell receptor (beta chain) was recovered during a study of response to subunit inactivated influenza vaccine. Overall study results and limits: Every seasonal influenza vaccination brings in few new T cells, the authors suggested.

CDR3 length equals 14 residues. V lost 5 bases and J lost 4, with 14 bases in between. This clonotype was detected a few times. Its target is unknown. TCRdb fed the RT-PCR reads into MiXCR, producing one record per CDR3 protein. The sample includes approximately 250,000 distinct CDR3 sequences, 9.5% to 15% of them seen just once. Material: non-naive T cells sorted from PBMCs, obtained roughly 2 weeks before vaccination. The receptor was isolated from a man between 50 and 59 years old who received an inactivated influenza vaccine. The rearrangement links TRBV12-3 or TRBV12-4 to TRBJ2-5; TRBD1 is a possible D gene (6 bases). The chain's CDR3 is CASSLTGPAETQYF. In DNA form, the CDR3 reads TGTGCCAGCAGTCTAACAGGGCCCGCAGAGACCCAGTACTTC.